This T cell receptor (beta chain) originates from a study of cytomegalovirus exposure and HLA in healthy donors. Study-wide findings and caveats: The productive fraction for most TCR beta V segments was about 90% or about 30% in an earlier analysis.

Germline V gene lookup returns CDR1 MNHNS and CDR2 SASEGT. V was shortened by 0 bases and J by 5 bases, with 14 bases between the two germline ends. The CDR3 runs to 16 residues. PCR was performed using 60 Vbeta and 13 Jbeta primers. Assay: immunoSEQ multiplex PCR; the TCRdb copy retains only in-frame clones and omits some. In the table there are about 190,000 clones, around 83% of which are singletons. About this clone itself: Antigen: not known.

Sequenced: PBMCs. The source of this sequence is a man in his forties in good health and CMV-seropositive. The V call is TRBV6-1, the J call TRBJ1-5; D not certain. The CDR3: CASSEASSRLYQPQHF. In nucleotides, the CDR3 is TGTGCCAGCAGTGAAGCATCTTCCAGGCTTTATCAGCCCCAGCATTTT.